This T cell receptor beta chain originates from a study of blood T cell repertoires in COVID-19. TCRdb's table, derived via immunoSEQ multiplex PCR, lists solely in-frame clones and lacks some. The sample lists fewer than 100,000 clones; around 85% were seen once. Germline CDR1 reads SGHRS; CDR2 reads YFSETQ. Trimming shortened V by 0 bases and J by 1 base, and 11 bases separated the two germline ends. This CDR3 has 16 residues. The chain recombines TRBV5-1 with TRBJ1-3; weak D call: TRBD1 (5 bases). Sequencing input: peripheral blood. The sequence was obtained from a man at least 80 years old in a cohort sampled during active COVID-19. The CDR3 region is CASSLGRGSSGNTIYF. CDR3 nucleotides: TGCGCCAGCAGCTTGGGGAGGGGTTCGTCTGGAAACACCATATATTTT.